These 18 T cell receptor beta chains originate from one sample sequenced in a study of T cells after yellow fever vaccination (dated by TCRdb to between 2018 and 2021). Libraries came from 5' RACE. The data were produced on an Illumina HiSeq 2500. TCRdb passed the public sequencing reads through fastp at Q25 and MiXCR, retaining productive beta sequences. Rows are combined by CDR3 protein, so each entry shows the most common genes and DNA. The sample yields some 670,000 distinct CDR3 sequences; about 12% were counted once. About 16% of the sample goes to the ten largest clones. In light of the paper, this sample's treatment or condition label describes: live attenuated yellow fever vaccine strain. The material sequenced was PBMCs, taken on the day of the yellow fever booster vaccination. The receptors derive from a young man who received the YFV17D yellow fever vaccine.

This clonotype was recorded a few times. CDR3 loop: CASSPPGTNTEAFF. CDR3 nucleotide sequence: TGTGCCAGCTCACCACCGGGGACGAACACTGAAGCTTTCTTT. V gene TRBV18 combines with J gene TRBJ1-1; TRBD1 might be the D (5 bases). CDR1 is KGHSH, CDR2 LQKENI, per germline. V shed 0 bases and J shed 1 base, with 6 bases lying between them. The CDR3 runs to 14 residues.

This chain connects TRBV24-1 to TRBJ2-5; no firm D call. Germline V lookup: CDR1 KGHDR, CDR2 SFDVKD. The CDR3 spans 14 residues. The V end was cut by 2 bases, the J end by 2 bases, with 8 bases between. The CDR3 region has the DNA TGTGCCACCAGTGATTCTCACAAGCAAGAGACCCAGTACTTC. Translated, it gives CATSDSHKQETQYF.

The rearrangement uses TRBV20-1 and TRBJ2-2, with 8 bases aligning to TRBD1. V lost 3 bases to trimming and J lost 3 bases; unmatched junction nucleotides: 9. Germline V gene sequence: CDR1 DFQATT, CDR2 SNEGSKA (reference sequence). This CDR3 has 16 residues. The CDR3 protein is CSARATGAGDTGELFF. The CDR3 DNA reads as TGCAGTGCTAGGGCGACAGGGGCAGGTGACACCGGGGAGCTGTTTTTT.

This clonotype came up a few times. The chain uses TRBV7-9 and TRBJ2-3; D is undetermined. In germline, CDR1 is SEHNR, CDR2 FQNEAQ (reference sequence). The CDR3 runs to 15 residues. Trimming shortened V by 5 bases and J by 4 bases, and 16 bases separated the two germline ends. CDR3 protein: CASSQLRTGPDTQYF. CDR3 bases: TGTGCCAGCAGCCAACTACGCACCGGGCCAGATACGCAGTATTTT.

The rearrangement joins TRBV7-9 to TRBJ2-7, with 13 bases identical to TRBD2. The V gene end was trimmed by 5 bases and the J gene end by 6 bases; junction bases not matched to a gene: 7. Germline V gives CDR1 SEHNR, CDR2 FQNEAQ (reference sequence). The CDR3 contains 15 residues. The CDR3 DNA reads TGTGCCAGCAGCGTGACTAGCGGGAGGCGGGGCGAGCAGTACTTC. This gives the protein CASSVTSGRRGEQYF.

The genes are TRBV4-2 and TRBJ1-5; D call uncertain. CDR1 and CDR2 (germline): LGHNA, YNFKEQ. Trimming left V 4 bases short and J 1 base short, with 8 bases between. This CDR3 has 14 amino acids. Here the CDR3 reads CASSPKASNQPQHF. DNA of the CDR3: TGTGCCAGCAGCCCCAAGGCGAGCAATCAGCCCCAGCATTTT.

This clonotype occurred a few times. The rearrangement uses TRBV20-1 and TRBJ2-7, with TRBD2 matching 9 bases. The CDR3 runs to 14 residues. With V trimmed by 6 bases and J by 2 bases, 8 bases remained unmatched. Germline V gene data show CDR1 as DFQATT and CDR2 as SNEGSKA (reference sequence). In DNA, the CDR3 is TGCAGTGCCTATACGGCGGGAGGGACCTACGAGCAGTACTTC. This gives the protein CSAYTAGGTYEQYF.

This clonotype has a handful of counts. The chain employs TRBV7-9 and TRBJ2-7, with D possibly TRBD2 on 6 matching bases. Germline CDR1 and CDR2: SEHNR and FQNEAQ (reference sequence). Trimming left V 2 bases short and J 8 bases short, with 13 bases between. This CDR3 region has 13 residues. The DNA of the CDR3 is TGTGCCAGCAGCTTAAATACAGCGGGTCAGCAGTACTTC. Its translation is CASSLNTAGQQYF.

This clonotype has more than one count but fewer than ten. V is TRBV6-2 or TRBV6-3 and J is TRBJ2-1; 10 bases are a match to TRBD2. Germline CDR1 reads MNHEY; CDR2 reads SVGEGT. The CDR3 runs to 15 residues. V was clipped by 5 bases and J by 5 bases; unmatched bases: 6. The CDR3 is CASSILAGEHNEQFF. CDR3 sequence (DNA): TGTGCCAGCAGTATCCTAGCGGGAGAGCACAATGAGCAGTTCTTC.

The table lists this clonotype with a few counts. The CDR3 region has the DNA TGTGCCAGCAGCAAGAAACCGGGCACGAACACTGAAGCTTTCTTT. This sequence encodes CASSKKPGTNTEAFF. The chain carries TRBV7-2 and TRBJ1-1; D remains ambiguous. Germline loops: CDR1 SGHTA, CDR2 FQGNSA. Trimming shortened V by 5 bases and J by 1 base, and 14 bases separated the two germline ends. The CDR3 covers 15 residues. Full variable domain (outside the CDR3, taken from reference TRBV7-2 and TRBJ1-1): GAGVSQSPSNKVTEKGKDVELRCDPISGHTALYWYRQSLGQGLEFLIYFQGNSAPDKSGLPSDRFSAERTGGSVSTLTIQRTQQEDSAVYLCASSKKPGTNTEAFFGQGTRLTVV.

This clonotype was counted between two and nine times. The chain uses TRBV7-3 and TRBJ1-4; TRBD1 matches 7 bases. The CDR3 is 15 residues long. V was clipped by 5 bases and J by 8 bases; unmatched bases: 11. The germline gives CDR1 SGHTA, CDR2 FQGTGA. The CDR3 coding sequence is TGTGCCAGCAGCCCTACAGGGGCTTTCGGCGAAAAACTGTTTTTT. This encodes CASSPTGAFGEKLFF.

The J gene is TRBJ2-7, the V gene TRBV6-2 or TRBV6-3; 8 bases fit TRBD2. With 4 bases clipped from V and 0 bases from J, the junction kept 8 bases outside the gene matches. There are 16 residues in the CDR3. CDR1 is MNHEY and CDR2 is SVGEGT in the germline V gene. The CDR3 sequence is CASSSRLAPSSYEQYF. In nucleotides, the CDR3 is TGTGCCAGCAGTTCTCGACTAGCGCCGAGCTCCTACGAGCAGTACTTC.

In its sample, this clonotype was seen a few times. The chain is built from TRBV7-8 and TRBJ2-7, with D possibly matching TRBD2 (6 bases). Germline V gene sequence: CDR1 SGHVS, CDR2 FQNEAQ. The CDR3 runs 14 residues. V shed 3 bases and J shed 4 bases, with 13 bases lying between them. The CDR3 coding sequence is TGTGCCAGCAGCTTTTGGGAGGCGGCTTACGAGCAGTACTTC. It specifies CASSFWEAAYEQYF. The complete variable domain, with remaining parts taken from reference TRBV7-8 and TRBJ2-7, reads GAGVSQSPRYKVAKRGQDVALRCDPISGHVSLFWYQQALGQGPEFLTYFQNEAQLDKSGLPSDRFFAERPEGSVSTLKIQRTQQEDSAVYLCASSFWEAAYEQYFGPGTRLTVT.

J is TRBJ2-2 and V is TRBV5-1; D is perhaps TRBD2 (6 bases). Germline V gene data show CDR1 as SGHRS and CDR2 as YFSETQ. The CDR3 runs 14 residues. Trimming stripped 2 bases from V and 7 bases from J, with 12 bases between. The CDR3 region is CASSLSHGGGELFF. The CDR3, as DNA: TGCGCCAGCAGCTTATCCCACGGGGGCGGGGAGCTGTTTTTT.

This clonotype was detected a few times. This chain connects TRBV7-8 to TRBJ2-3; tentative D call: TRBD1 (6 bases). CDR1 SGHVS and CDR2 FQNEAQ come from the germline V gene. The V end lost 4 bases, the J end lost 2 bases, and 19 bases lay between the germline ends. This CDR3 is built from 17 residues. The CDR3 is CASSSDRRPTNTDTQYF. CDR3 nucleotide sequence: TGTGCCAGCAGCTCCGACAGGCGTCCCACGAACACAGATACGCAGTATTTT.

This clonotype was picked up a small number of times. The rearrangement joins TRBV5-1 to TRBJ2-2; D might be TRBD1 (6 bases). Germline lookup yields CDR1 SGHRS and CDR2 YFSETQ. The CDR3 covers 14 residues. V was clipped by 4 bases and J by 5 bases, with 12 bases between them. The CDR3 DNA reads as TGCGCCAGCAGCGGCGGACAGTTAACCGGGGAGCTGTTTTTT. Its protein is CASSGGQLTGELFF.

The chain couples TRBV5-6 to TRBJ2-1; 7 positions agree with TRBD2. V lost 2 bases to trimming and J lost 5 bases; unmatched junction nucleotides: 13. Per the germline V gene, CDR1 is SGHDT and CDR2 is YYEEEE. This CDR3 region has 17 residues. The CDR3 nucleotides are TGTGCCAGCAGCTTCGGGCTACTCTGCGGGAGTCACAATGAGCAGTTCTTC. Translated: CASSFGLLCGSHNEQFF.

This clonotype was detected only a few times. The V gene is TRBV19, the J gene TRBJ2-7; D remains unclear. The CDR3 sequence is 15 residues long. Germline assignment: CDR1 LNHDA and CDR2 SQIVND (reference sequence). V was shortened by 5 bases and J by 2 bases, with 16 bases between the two germline ends. This chain's CDR3 is CASSEVWGSAYEQYF. In nucleotides, the CDR3 is TGTGCCAGTAGTGAGGTTTGGGGATCCGCCTACGAGCAGTACTTC.